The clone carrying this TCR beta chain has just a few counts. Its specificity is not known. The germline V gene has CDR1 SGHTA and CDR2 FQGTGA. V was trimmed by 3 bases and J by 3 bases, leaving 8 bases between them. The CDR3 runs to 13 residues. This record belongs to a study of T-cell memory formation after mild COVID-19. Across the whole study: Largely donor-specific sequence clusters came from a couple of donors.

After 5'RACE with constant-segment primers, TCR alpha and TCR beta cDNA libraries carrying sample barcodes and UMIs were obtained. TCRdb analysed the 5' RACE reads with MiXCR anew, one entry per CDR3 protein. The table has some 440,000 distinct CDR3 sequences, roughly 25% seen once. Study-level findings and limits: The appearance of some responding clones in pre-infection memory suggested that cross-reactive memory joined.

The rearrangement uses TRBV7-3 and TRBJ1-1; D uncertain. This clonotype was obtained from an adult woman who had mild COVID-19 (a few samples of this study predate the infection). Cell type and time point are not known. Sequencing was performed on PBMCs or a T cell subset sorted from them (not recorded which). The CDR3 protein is CASSFRWDTEAFF. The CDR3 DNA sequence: TGTGCCAGCAGCTTTCGCTGGGACACTGAAGCTTTCTTT.